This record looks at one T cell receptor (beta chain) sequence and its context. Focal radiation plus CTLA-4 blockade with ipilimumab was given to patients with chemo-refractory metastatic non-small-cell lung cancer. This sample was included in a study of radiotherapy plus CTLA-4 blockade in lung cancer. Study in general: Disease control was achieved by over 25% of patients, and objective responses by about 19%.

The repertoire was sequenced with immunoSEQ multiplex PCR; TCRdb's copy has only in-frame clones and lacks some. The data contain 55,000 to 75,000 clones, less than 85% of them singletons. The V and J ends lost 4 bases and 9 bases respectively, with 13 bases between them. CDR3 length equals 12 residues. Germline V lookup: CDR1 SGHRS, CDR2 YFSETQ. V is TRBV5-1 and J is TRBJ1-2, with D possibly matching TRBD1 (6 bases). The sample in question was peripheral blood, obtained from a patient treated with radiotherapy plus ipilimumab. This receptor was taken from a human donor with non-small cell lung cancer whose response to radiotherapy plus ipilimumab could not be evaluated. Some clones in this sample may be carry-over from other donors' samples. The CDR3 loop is CASSGGQRRYTF. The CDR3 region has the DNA TGCGCCAGCAGCGGCGGACAGCGTCGCTACACCTTC.